This T cell receptor beta chain emerged from a study of response to subunit inactivated influenza vaccine. General study results and limits: A suggestion made by the authors is that each seasonal influenza vaccination recruits few new T cells.

The germline CDR1 and CDR2 sequences are MDHEN and SYDVKM. CDR3 size: 16 residues. The V gene lost 8 bases and the J gene lost 0 bases, with 19 bases spanning the gap. Note on this clonotype: Its antigen is unknown.

TCRdb passed the RT-PCR reads through MiXCR, listing each CDR3 protein once. Of more than 550,000 distinct CDR3 sequences listed, around 11% are singletons. The J gene is TRBJ1-1, the V gene TRBV28; no clear D. The source of this sequence is a man aged 50 or older who received an inactivated influenza vaccine. The material was PBMCs from blood, obtained on the day of vaccination. The CDR3 region is CASGSRTLIMNTEAFF. The CDR3 DNA is TGTGCCAGCGGATCTAGGACGTTAATTATGAACACTGAAGCTTTCTTT.